This T cell receptor beta chain was recovered during a study of blood T cell repertoires in COVID-19. Study at large: PBMCs, B-cell-depleted T cells, or T cells were the source of the cDNA or gDNA that made up the material.

The V end was cut by 5 bases, the J end by 6 bases, with 11 bases between. The CDR3 consists of 12 residues. The V gene's germline CDR1 is SGHAT and CDR2 FQNNGV. The authors' processing: Scientists estimated how many nucleated cells there were by amplifying reference gene primers. Sequencing was performed with immunoSEQ multiplex PCR; in TCRdb, only in-frame clones are kept and a portion is missing. V, J and clone size are those of that table, while D and trimming were read from the DNA. The table records over 150,000 clones, roughly 80% of them present only once. This TCR was recovered from a man in his 70s with acute or convalescent COVID-19. The chain recombines TRBV11-2 with TRBJ2-7; D not certain. The sequencing input was peripheral blood. The CDR3 DNA follows: TGTGCCAGCAGCCCGTCCTCGGGCGAGCAGTACTTC. Its protein product is CASSPSSGEQYF.